The rows below give T cell receptor beta chains drawn from one sample of a study of cytomegalovirus exposure and HLA in healthy donors. The assay was immunoSEQ multiplex PCR, and TCRdb's table has in-frame clones only and misses some. This sample has about 140,000 clones, with approximately 84% found just once. The sample taken for sequencing was PBMCs. These receptors came from a man aged 25-45 years in good health and CMV-seropositive. Each CDR3 is given with its conserved first and last residue. Each record gives: V gene, D gene, J gene, clone size, CDR3 protein, CDR3 DNA. A D gene is named only where the DNA matches it firmly. Size tells how often a clone was seen (once, few, many) or the class of an expanded clone, and some rows leave it out.

TRBV7-9	TRBD1	TRBJ2-7	.	CASSRDREYEQYF	TGTGCCAGCAGTCGCGACAGGGAATACGAGCAGTACTTC
TRBV18	TRBD1	TRBJ1-2	.	CASSPGQGVNYGYTF	TGTGCCAGCTCACCGGGACAGGGGGTTAACTATGGCTACACCTTC
TRBV6-6	.	TRBJ2-7	once	CASSYSYTYEQYF	TGTGCCAGCAGTTACTCCTATACCTACGAGCAGTACTTC
TRBV25-1	TRBD2	TRBJ2-5	.	CASSASLAGRQETQYF	TGTGCCAGCAGTGCCTCGCTAGCGGGGAGACAAGAGACCCAGTACTTC
TRBV5-4	TRBD1	TRBJ2-7	.	CASSLTPTGISHEQYF	TGTGCCAGCAGCTTAACCCCGACAGGGATATCCCACGAGCAGTACTTC
TRBV4-1	.	TRBJ1-4	few	CASSQGTENEKLFF	TGCGCCAGCAGCCAAGGGACAGAGAATGAAAAACTGTTTTTT
TRBV2	.	TRBJ1-2	few	CASSDYQGVYGYTF	TGTGCCAGCAGTGATTACCAAGGGGTCTATGGCTACACCTTC
TRBV30	.	TRBJ1-4	.	CAWSARRGEKLFF	TGTGCCTGGAGTGCCAGGAGGGGAGAAAAACTGTTTTTT
TRBV9	TRBD1	TRBJ2-1	once	CASSFRDREYNEQFF	TGTGCCAGCAGCTTCCGGGACAGAGAGTACAATGAGCAGTTCTTC
TRBV29-1	.	TRBJ1-1	.	CSVTGGETEAFF	TGCAGCGTGACGGGGGGAGAGACTGAAGCTTTCTTT
TRBV6-4	.	TRBJ1-1	.	CASSGPDSLNTEAFF	TGTGCCAGCAGTGGCCCAGACTCATTGAACACTGAAGCTTTCTTT
TRBV7-2	.	TRBJ1-5	.	CASSPGPGPVQPQHF	TGTGCCAGCAGTCCAGGGCCAGGGCCCGTCCAGCCCCAGCATTTT
TRBV5-1	TRBD1	TRBJ2-7	.	CASSNSGTGTEQYF	TGCGCCAGCAGCAACTCCGGGACAGGGACCGAACAGTACTTC
TRBV5-1	.	TRBJ1-6	.	CASSSTSDNVSPLHF	TGCGCCAGCAGCTCAACCTCGGACAACGTGTCACCCCTCCACTTT
TRBV10-1	TRBD2	TRBJ2-7	.	CASSDPASGTYEQYF	TGCGCCAGCAGTGATCCGGCTAGCGGTACTTACGAGCAGTACTTC
TRBV5-4	TRBD1	TRBJ2-7	few	CASSIDRGSYEQYF	TGTGCCAGCAGCATCGACAGGGGTAGCTACGAGCAGTACTTC
TRBV7-3	.	TRBJ2-7	once	CASSLSGETYEQYF	TGTGCCAGCAGCTTATCAGGGGAGACCTACGAGCAGTACTTC
TRBV9	.	TRBJ2-7	.	CASSGGTAGEQYF	TGTGCCAGCAGTGGCGGGACCGCCGGGGAGCAGTACTTC
TRBV7-2	.	TRBJ1-1	.	CASSPPPRRNTEAFF	TGTGCCAGCAGCCCACCCCCCAGGCGAAACACTGAAGCTTTCTTT
TRBV27	TRBD1	TRBJ2-5	.	CASSKNRGTVETQYF	TGTGCCAGCAGTAAGAACAGGGGGACTGTTGAGACCCAGTACTTC
TRBV5-1	TRBD1	TRBJ1-5	.	CASSLGPGGNGNQPQHF	TGCGCCAGCAGCTTGGGGCCAGGGGGAAACGGCAATCAGCCCCAGCATTTT
TRBV5-1	TRBD2	TRBJ2-3	.	CASRVLTSGGGDTQYF	TGCGCCAGCAGGGTCCTGACTAGCGGGGGGGGAGATACGCAGTATTTT
TRBV10-3	TRBD1	TRBJ1-1	.	CAISTHRGLNTEAFF	TGTGCCATCAGTACACACAGGGGGCTGAACACTGAAGCTTTCTTT
TRBV18	.	TRBJ2-7	.	CASSTGGSYEQYF	TGTGCCAGCTCAACCGGGGGAAGCTACGAGCAGTACTTC
TRBV2	TRBD1	TRBJ2-7	few	CASSPRTGSYEQYF	TGTGCCAGCAGCCCCCGGACAGGGTCCTACGAGCAGTACTTC
TRBV5-1	.	TRBJ1-6	.	CASTHPQGSYNSPLHF	TGCGCCAGCACCCACCCCCAGGGGTCCTATAATTCACCCCTCCACTTT
TRBV5-4	.	TRBJ2-7	.	CASSWGGGAEGAYEQYF	TGTGCCAGCAGCTGGGGAGGAGGGGCAGAGGGTGCCTACGAGCAGTACTTC
TRBV9	TRBD1	TRBJ2-1	.	CASSTGTGNLLNEQFF	TGTGCCAGCAGCACCGGGACAGGCAATCTTCTTAATGAGCAGTTCTTC
TRBV10-1	TRBD1	TRBJ2-2	few	CASSESVDRVVTGELFF	TGCGCCAGCAGTGAGTCAGTGGACAGGGTTGTCACCGGGGAGCTGTTTTTT
TRBV15	TRBD1	TRBJ1-2	.	CATSRSKDRDYGYTF	TGTGCCACCAGCAGGTCCAAAGACAGGGACTATGGCTACACCTTC
TRBV23-1	.	TRBJ2-7	few	CASIPRRF	TGCGCCAGCATCCCCAGGAGGTTC
TRBV27	.	TRBJ2-6	.	CASSLSVTGANVLTF	TGTGCCAGCAGTTTAAGCGTGACTGGGGCCAACGTCCTGACTTTC
TRBV7-2	TRBD2	TRBJ2-7	many	CASSSRALAGISSYEQYF	TGTGCCAGCAGCTCCCGGGCACTAGCGGGCATTTCCTCCTACGAGCAGTACTTC
TRBV9	TRBD1	TRBJ2-7	.	CASSGGTAYEQYF	TGTGCCAGCAGCGGGGGGACAGCCTACGAGCAGTACTTC
TRBV11-3	TRBD2	TRBJ2-1	.	CASSSAGVEQFF	TGTGCCAGCAGCTCAGCGGGGGTTGAGCAGTTCTTC
TRBV5-4	TRBD2	TRBJ2-7	.	CASSSYSGSYEQYF	TGTGCCAGCAGCTCTTATAGCGGGAGTTACGAGCAGTACTTC
TRBV9	TRBD2	TRBJ2-3	.	CASSVISGTSGRDTQYF	TGTGCCAGCAGCGTGATATCCGGGACTAGCGGGAGAGATACGCAGTATTTT
TRBV2	.	TRBJ1-1	.	CASSAGGTEAFF	TGTGCCAGCAGTGCTGGCGGTACTGAAGCTTTCTTT
TRBV29-1	TRBD1	TRBJ1-2	.	CSVAGGDGYTF	TGCAGCGTAGCAGGGGGTGATGGCTACACCTTC
TRBV10-2	TRBD2	TRBJ2-7	.	CASVGSGRNPYEQYF	TGCGCCAGCGTCGGTAGCGGGCGGAATCCCTACGAGCAGTACTTC
TRBV7-2	.	TRBJ1-2	.	CASSPTAGGYTF	TGTGCCAGCAGCCCAACCGCGGGCGGCTACACCTTC
TRBV18	.	TRBJ1-1	.	CASSPRRAEAFF	TGTGCCAGCTCACCCCGGAGGGCTGAAGCTTTCTTT
TRBV6-6	TRBD1	TRBJ2-3	.	CASSSSTGSNTQYF	TGTGCCAGCAGTTCCTCGACAGGGTCAAATACGCAGTATTTT
TRBV11-2	TRBD1	TRBJ2-6	.	CASSFEGAKAGANVLTF	TGTGCCAGCAGCTTTGAGGGGGCGAAGGCTGGGGCCAACGTCCTGACTTTC
TRBV5-6	.	TRBJ1-6	.	CASSLLGVSSYNSPLHF	TGTGCCAGCAGCTTATTGGGCGTGAGCTCCTATAATTCACCCCTCCACTTT
TRBV18	.	TRBJ1-6	once	CASSPRLLQGDSPLHF	TGTGCCAGCTCACCCCGACTGCTACAAGGGGATTCACCCCTCCACTTT
TRBV14	TRBD1	TRBJ1-2	.	CASSQDGTANYGYTF	TGTGCCAGCAGCCAAGATGGGACAGCTAACTATGGCTACACCTTC
TRBV2	.	TRBJ2-7	.	CASSEYGSTYEQYF	TGTGCCAGCAGTGAATACGGGAGCACCTACGAGCAGTACTTC
TRBV2	.	TRBJ1-2	few	CASSEGGGHGYTF	TGTGCCAGCAGTGAAGGGGGGGGGCATGGCTACACCTTC
TRBV6-1	.	TRBJ1-2	.	CASSEGDYGYTF	TGTGCCAGCAGTGAAGGAGATTATGGCTACACCTTC